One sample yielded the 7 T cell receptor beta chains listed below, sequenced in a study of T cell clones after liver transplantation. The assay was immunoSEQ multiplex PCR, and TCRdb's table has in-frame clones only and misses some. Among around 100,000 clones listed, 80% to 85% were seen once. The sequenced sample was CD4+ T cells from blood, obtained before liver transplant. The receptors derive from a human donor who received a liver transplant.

CDR3 coding DNA: TGCGCCAGCAGCCAAGATAGCGGGGGGGCCAGCTCGGACAATGAGCAGTTCTTC. It yields the protein CASSQDSGGASSDNEQFF. This chain joins TRBV4-3 and TRBJ2-1, with 11 bases identical to TRBD2. The CDR3 contains 18 residues. Germline trimming cut 0 bases from V and 5 bases from J; bases unmatched to any gene: 9. CDR1 is LGHNA and CDR2 is YSLEER in the germline V gene.

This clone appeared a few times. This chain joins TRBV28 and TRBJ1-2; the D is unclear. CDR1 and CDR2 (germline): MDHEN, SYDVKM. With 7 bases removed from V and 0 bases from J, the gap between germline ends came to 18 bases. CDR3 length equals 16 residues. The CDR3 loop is CASTSASADSNYGYTF. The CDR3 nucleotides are TGTGCCAGCACCTCCGCCTCGGCAGACTCTAACTATGGCTACACCTTC.

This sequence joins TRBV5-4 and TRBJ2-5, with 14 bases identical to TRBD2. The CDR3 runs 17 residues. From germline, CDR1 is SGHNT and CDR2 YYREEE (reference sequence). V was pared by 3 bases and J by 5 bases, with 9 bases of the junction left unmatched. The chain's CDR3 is CASSSPGTSGRLETQYF. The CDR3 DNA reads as TGTGCCAGCAGCTCACCTGGGACTAGCGGGAGACTGGAGACCCAGTACTTC.

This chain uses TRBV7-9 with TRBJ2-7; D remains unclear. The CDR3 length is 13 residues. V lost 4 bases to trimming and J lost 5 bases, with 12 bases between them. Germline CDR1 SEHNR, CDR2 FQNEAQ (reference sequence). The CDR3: CASSSGLIDEQYF. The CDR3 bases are TGTGCCAGCAGCTCGGGTCTGATAGACGAGCAGTACTTC.

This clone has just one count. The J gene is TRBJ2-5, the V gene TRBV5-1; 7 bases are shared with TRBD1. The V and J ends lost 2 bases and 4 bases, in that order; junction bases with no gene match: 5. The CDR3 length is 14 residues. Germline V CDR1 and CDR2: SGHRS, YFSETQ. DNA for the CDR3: TGCGCCAGCAGCTTTACAGGGGACCGAGAGACCCAGTACTTC. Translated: CASSFTGDRETQYF.

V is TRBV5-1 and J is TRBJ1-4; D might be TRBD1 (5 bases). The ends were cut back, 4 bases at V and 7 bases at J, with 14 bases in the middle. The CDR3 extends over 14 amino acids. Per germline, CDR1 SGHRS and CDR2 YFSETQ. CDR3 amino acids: CASSPRNGGEKLFF. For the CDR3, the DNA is TGCGCCAGCAGCCCACGAAACGGGGGTGAAAAACTGTTTTTT.

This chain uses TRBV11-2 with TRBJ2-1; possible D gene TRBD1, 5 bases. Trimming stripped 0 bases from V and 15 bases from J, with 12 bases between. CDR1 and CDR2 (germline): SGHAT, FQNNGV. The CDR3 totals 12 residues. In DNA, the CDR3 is TGTGCCAGCAGCTTAGACGAGTCCCAGGGGTTCTTC. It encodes CASSLDESQGFF.